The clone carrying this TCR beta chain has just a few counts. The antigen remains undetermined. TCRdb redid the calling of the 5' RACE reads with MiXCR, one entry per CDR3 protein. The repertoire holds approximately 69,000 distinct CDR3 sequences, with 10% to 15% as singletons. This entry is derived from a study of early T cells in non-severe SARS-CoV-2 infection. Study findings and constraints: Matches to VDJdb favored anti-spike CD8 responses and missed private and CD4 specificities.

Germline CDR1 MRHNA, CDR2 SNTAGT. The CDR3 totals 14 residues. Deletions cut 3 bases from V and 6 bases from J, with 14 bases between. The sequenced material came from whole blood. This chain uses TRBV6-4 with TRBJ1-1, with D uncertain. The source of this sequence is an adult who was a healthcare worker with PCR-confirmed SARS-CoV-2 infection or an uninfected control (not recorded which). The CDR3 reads CASSEFEGTPEAFF. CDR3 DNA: TGTGCCAGCAGTGAATTTGAGGGCACCCCTGAAGCTTTCTTT.